This T cell receptor (beta chain) was obtained from a study of blood T cell repertoires in COVID-19 (TCRdb year 2020). About the investigation overall: The collaborator samples originated in the United States, Italy and Spain and spanned the acute and convalescent phases of COVID-19. Where available, HLA class I and class II types were obtained from metadata supplied by the sample provider rather than from assay-based typing. Deeply sampled blood TCRbeta repertoires from subjects exposed to, actively infected with, or recovered from COVID-19 were included in the dataset. The material from the prospective study consisted of cDNA or gDNA derived from T cells, B-cell-depleted T cells, or PBMCs. Sample metadata almost always included a de-identified subject ID, COVID-19 status, age in years and sex. Samples came from the ongoing ImmuneRACE study (first 160 participants) plus 1,254 subjects from 6 global collaborators. The repertoires were made available in a free public database intended to serve as a resource for research on the immune response to SARS-CoV-2. Here is what the overall study found, with its caveats: The quantity of clinical and demographic metadata differed by source and by participant and was supplied without curation.

Notes on this clone: Its antigen is not yet known. The sample holds no much larger clone one base away, and base qualities are not on file.

Each collaborating institution followed its own protocols to collect whole blood in K2EDTA tubes. For TCRbeta analysis, collaborator samples were shipped as frozen whole blood, as isolated PBMCs, or as DNA extracted from either sample type. TCRbeta CDR3 regions were amplified from genomic DNA by means of the immunoSEQ Assay, a bias-controlled multiplex PCR. The source study handled its data this way. Nucleated cell counts per sample were estimated from amplification of reference gene primers within the assay. To quantify the absolute abundance of each unique TCRbeta CDR3 rearrangement, sequence reads were collapsed and filtered. For each sample, productive Simpson clonality was calculated by taking the square root of Simpson's diversity index across productive rearrangements. This immuneACCESS table, as held by TCRdb, lists in-frame sequences with V and J called but not all clones. Of the missing ones, under half trace to an unresolved V gene in checked studies; the others have no known cause. V, J and clone size are taken as reported in that table, and D and trimming were inferred from the DNA itself. For this sample the table gives roughly 40,000 clones, of which around four fifths were detected only once. About 43% of the sample comes from the top ten.

The sequence was obtained from a woman older than 75 with active or convalescent COVID-19. Sequenced input: peripheral blood.

At the DNA level, the sequence is TGTGCCAGCAGGAAAGGGGGCATGAACACTGAAGCTTTCTTT. The translation is CASRKGGMNTEAFF. The sequence links TRBV28 to TRBJ1-1; 7 of the junction bases match TRBD1. Trimming leaves V shorter by 6 bases and J shorter by 0 bases, with the junction holding 4 bases beyond the gene matches. Its CDR3 holds 14 amino acids, cysteine through phenylalanine. Only the CDR3 DNA is retained, 42 bases long and in frame from the first base. The germline V gene supplies CDR1 MDHEN and CDR2 SYDVKM.